These 10 T cell receptor beta chains came from one sample sequenced in a study of blood T cell repertoires in COVID-19. The data were produced by immunoSEQ multiplex PCR, yet TCRdb's version contains in-frame clones alone and is incomplete. Found here are 200,000 to 250,000 clones, 80% of them singletons; the top ten hold roughly 4.5%. The source material was PBMCs or T cells enriched from blood (not recorded which). The receptors were sampled from a man aged 25 to 40 with acute COVID-19.

The chain is built from TRBV10-3 and TRBJ2-5; 12 nucleotides match TRBD2. The CDR3 sequence is 18 residues long. Germline trimming cut 0 bases from V and 2 bases from J; bases unmatched to any gene: 7. The germline gives CDR1 ENHRY, CDR2 SYGVKD. The CDR3 DNA reads as TGTGCCATCAGTGAGTCACGACTAGCGGGGGACGGACAAGAGACCCAGTACTTC. Amino acids: CAISESRLAGDGQETQYF.

V and J are TRBV5-1 and TRBJ2-6; unclear D gene. The germline V gene has CDR1 SGHRS and CDR2 YFSETQ. Trimming took 4 bases from V and 0 from J, leaving 8 bases between them. This CDR3 region has 15 residues. CDR3 sequence: CASSLTVSGANVLTF. As DNA, the CDR3 is TGCGCCAGCAGCCTAACGGTCTCTGGGGCCAACGTCCTGACTTTC.

The chain couples TRBV19 to TRBJ2-3; 14 nucleotides agree with TRBD2. The ends lost 1 base at V and 3 bases at J; junction bases unmatched: 3. Germline V lookup: CDR1 LNHDA, CDR2 SQIVND (reference sequence). The CDR3 runs to 17 residues. In nucleotides, the CDR3 is TGTGCCAGTAGTATAGGACTAGCGGGGGGGTTGACAGATACGCAGTATTTT. Translation: CASSIGLAGGLTDTQYF. Variable domain in full (rest from reference TRBV19 and TRBJ2-3): DGGITQSPKYLFRKEGQNVTLSCEQNLNHDAMYWYRQDPGQGLRLIYYSQIVNDFQKGDIAEGYSVSREKKESFPLTVTSAQKNPTAFYLCASSIGLAGGLTDTQYFGPGTRLTVL.

V is TRBV29-1 and J is TRBJ2-7; 8 bases agree with TRBD1. J lost 1 base, V lost 2 bases, and 4 bases had no gene match. The CDR3 totals 14 residues. Germline values: CDR1 SQVTM, CDR2 ANQGSEA. In DNA, the CDR3 is TGCAGCGTTGAAAGAGACAGGGGATCCTACGAGCAGTACTTC. Its protein product is CSVERDRGSYEQYF.

V is TRBV6-5 and J is TRBJ1-1; D is perhaps TRBD1 (6 bases). From germline, CDR1 is MNHEY and CDR2 SVGAGI. V was cut by 5 bases and J by 3 bases, with 16 bases left in between. The CDR3 totals 15 residues. The CDR3 loop is CASSPSQGVHTEAFF. DNA for the CDR3: TGTGCCAGCAGTCCTTCACAGGGTGTTCACACTGAAGCTTTCTTT.

The chain is built from TRBV18 and TRBJ1-1, with TRBD1 matching 9 bases. The CDR3 length is 17 residues. Germline CDR1 KGHSH, CDR2 LQKENI. After removal of 2 bases from V and 0 bases from J, the junction contained 7 bases not matched to a gene. CDR3 sequence: CASSPVPGQGMNTEAFF. CDR3 coding DNA: TGTGCCAGCTCACCAGTCCCGGGACAGGGAATGAACACTGAAGCTTTCTTT.

The V and J genes are TRBV6-5 and TRBJ2-7; TRBD1 is a possible D gene (5 bases). Germline loops: CDR1 MNHEY, CDR2 SVGAGI. This CDR3 contains 13 residues. V was cut by 2 bases and J by 2 bases, with 7 bases left in between. This chain's CDR3 is CASSYQGPYEQYF. The CDR3 DNA follows: TGTGCCAGCAGTTACCAGGGCCCCTACGAGCAGTACTTC.

The genes are TRBV5-1 and TRBJ1-1; D remains unclear. V lost 1 base and J 3 bases, leaving 10 bases between the germline ends. CDR3 length equals 14 residues. CDR1 is SGHRS and CDR2 is YFSETQ in the germline V gene. The CDR3 spells CASSLNDPDTEAFF. CDR3 bases: TGCGCCAGCAGCTTGAACGATCCAGACACTGAAGCTTTCTTT.

The rearrangement links TRBV3-1 (or the pseudogene TRBV3-2) to TRBJ2-1; 8 bases match TRBD2. Germline lookup yields CDR1 LGHDT and CDR2 YNNKEL (reference sequence). J lost 10 bases, V lost 3 bases, and 5 bases had no gene match. CDR3 length equals 13 residues. This chain's CDR3 is CASSQGLVGEQFF. The CDR3 DNA reads as TGTGCCAGCAGCCAGGGACTAGTAGGGGAGCAGTTCTTC.

The rearrangement uses TRBV10-1 and TRBJ2-2; D is possibly TRBD1 (7 bases). Trimming took 9 bases from V and 1 from J, leaving 27 bases between them. Germline V gives CDR1 WNHNN, CDR2 SYGVQD (reference sequence). The CDR3 is 19 amino acids. The CDR3 sequence: CASGGGLRGGGWNTGELFF. In nucleotides, the CDR3 is TGCGCCAGTGGAGGGGGACTTAGAGGGGGCGGTTGGAACACCGGGGAGCTGTTTTTT.